This TCR beta chain was captured in a study of CXCR3-negative and CXCR3-positive naive CD8 T cells (dated by TCRdb to about 2019). As for the study more broadly: In total, some 130 million TRB reads were obtained, corresponding to roughly 1.5 +/- 0.3 million reads per library. The diversity and physicochemical repertoire analyses included 11 donors pooled from two independent experiments. TRBV-TRBJ cluster analysis included naive subsets from 5 donors and memory cells from 3 donors.

As regards this clonotype: Its antigen target is currently unknown.

CDR1 LGHNA and CDR2 YSLEER were looked up in the germline V gene. The CDR3 starts with the cysteine, ends with the phenylalanine, and has 15 residues. No DNA accompanies this entry. The investigation overall reported the following: Surface CD5, linked to self-reactivity in mice, was comparable between naive subsets; TCR interaction strength was therefore also inferred from TRB CDR3 physicochemical properties. Compared with CXCR3-negative naive cells, CXCR3-positive naive cells had TRB CDR3s with higher hydrophobicity (lower Kidera factor 4), lower energy, and higher strength and volume indices. Similar TRBV-TRBJ usage was shown by naive CXCR3-negative and CXCR3-positive cells from the same donor, whereas distinct patterns were shown by memory cells. Comparably high repertoire diversity was found in both naive subsets, whereas much lower repertoire diversity was found in memory CD8+ T cells. CXCR3 expression partially decreased after cryopreservation, so most assays used freshly isolated PBMCs.

Reads for this sample came from a NextSeq 550. The Human TCR Profiling Kit (MiLaboratory) was used to make UMI-labeled 5' RACE TRB cDNA libraries. cDNA synthesis used the entire amount of extracted RNA, and PCR amplification then used the entire amount of cDNA produced. Libraries were prepared in parallel with an identical number of PCR cycles. On the authors' methods: MIGEC and MiXCR extracted about 53,000 +/- 10,000 unique UMI-labeled TRB cDNA molecules per library, requiring at least two reads per UMI. On average, each library contained approximately 40,000 +/- 10,000 functional in-frame TRB CDR3 nucleotide clonotypes without stop codons. After downsampling to 5000 UMI-labeled TRB molecules per sample, diversity metrics such as normalized Shannon-Wiener and Chao1 were calculated in VDJtools. For the central five CDR3 residues, VDJtools calculated physicochemical properties weighted by clonotype size, namely interaction energy, strength, volume and Kidera factor 4. Following TCRdb reprocessing, every CDR3 protein sequence forms one entry, and DNA is not provided. TCRdb, not the authors, supplied the V and J calls. Per the sample table, the count is some 130,000 distinct CDR3 sequences. The leading ten clones occupy around 0.27% of the sample.

Each CD8+ T cell subset was flow-sorted in triplicate, with 250,000 to 350,000 cells per subset placed directly into RLT lysis buffer. To keep memory contaminants out, a stringent definition of naive CD8+ T cells was applied: CD45RO-CCR7+CD27+CD95-. Using standard density gradient centrifugation, peripheral blood mononuclear cells were isolated from buffy coats. Naive CXCR3-negative and CXCR3-positive CD8+ T cells were flow-sorted using a FACSAria III. Total RNA was extracted from sorted cells using an RNeasy Mini Kit. The rearrangement combines TRBV4-3 with TRBJ2-2. The sequence was collected from a human donor in good health. Some clones in this sample may be carry-over from other donors' samples. Source material: naive CXCR3- CD8+ T cells from blood. The cell subset or site label here, explained by the study, means: CD45RO-CCR7+CD27+CD95- naive CD8+ T cells lacking CXCR3 (TNR3-). The CDR3 protein sequence reads: CASSQETLNTGELFF.